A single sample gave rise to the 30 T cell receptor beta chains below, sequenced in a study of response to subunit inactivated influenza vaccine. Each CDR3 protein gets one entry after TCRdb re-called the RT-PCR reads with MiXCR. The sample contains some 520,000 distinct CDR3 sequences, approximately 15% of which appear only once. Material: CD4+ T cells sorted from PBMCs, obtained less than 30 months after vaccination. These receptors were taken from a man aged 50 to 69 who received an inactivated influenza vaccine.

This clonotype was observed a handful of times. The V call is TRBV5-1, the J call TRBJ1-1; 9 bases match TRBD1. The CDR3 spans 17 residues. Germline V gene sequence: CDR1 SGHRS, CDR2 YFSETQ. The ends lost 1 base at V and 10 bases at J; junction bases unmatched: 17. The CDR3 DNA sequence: TGCGCCAGCAGCTTGATGGTGCCGGGACAGGGACTCGGTGGAGCTTTCTTT. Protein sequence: CASSLMVPGQGLGGAFF.

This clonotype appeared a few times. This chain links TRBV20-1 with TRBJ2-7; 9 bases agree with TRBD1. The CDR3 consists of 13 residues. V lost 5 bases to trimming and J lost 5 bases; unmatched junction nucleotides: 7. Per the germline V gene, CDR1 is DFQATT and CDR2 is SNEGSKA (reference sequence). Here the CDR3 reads CSAQRTGVNEQYF. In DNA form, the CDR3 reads TGCAGTGCTCAACGGACAGGGGTCAACGAGCAGTACTTC.

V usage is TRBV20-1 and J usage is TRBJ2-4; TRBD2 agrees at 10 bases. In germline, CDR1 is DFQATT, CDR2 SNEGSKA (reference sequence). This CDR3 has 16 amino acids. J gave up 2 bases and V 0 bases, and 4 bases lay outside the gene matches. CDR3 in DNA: TGCAGTGCTAGAGACACTAGCGGGAACTCCAAAAACATTCAGTACTTC. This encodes CSARDTSGNSKNIQYF.

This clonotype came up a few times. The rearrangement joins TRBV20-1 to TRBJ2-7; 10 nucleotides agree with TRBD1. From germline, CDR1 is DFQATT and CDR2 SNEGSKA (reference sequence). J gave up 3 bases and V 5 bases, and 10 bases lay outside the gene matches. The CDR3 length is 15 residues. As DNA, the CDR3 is TGCAGTGCTCGGACAGGGGGTATTAGTCTCTACGAGCAGTACTTC. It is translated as CSARTGGISLYEQYF.

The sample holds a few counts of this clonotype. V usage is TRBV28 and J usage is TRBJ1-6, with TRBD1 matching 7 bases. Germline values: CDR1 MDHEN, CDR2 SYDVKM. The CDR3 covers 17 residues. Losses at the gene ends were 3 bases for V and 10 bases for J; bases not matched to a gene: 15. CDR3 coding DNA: TGTGCCAGCAGTTTGAGCATTGGGAGGACAGGAATATCACCCCTCCACTTT. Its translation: CASSLSIGRTGISPLHF.

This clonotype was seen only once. The CDR3 DNA sequence: TGTGCCATCAGTGAGACCCGAAGCTCCTACAATGAGCAGTTCTTC. Its translation: CAISETRSSYNEQFF. The chain uses TRBV10-3 and TRBJ2-1; D gene uncertain. Trimming shortened V by 2 bases and J by 0 bases, and 8 bases separated the two germline ends. The germline V gene has CDR1 ENHRY and CDR2 SYGVKD. The CDR3 runs 15 residues.

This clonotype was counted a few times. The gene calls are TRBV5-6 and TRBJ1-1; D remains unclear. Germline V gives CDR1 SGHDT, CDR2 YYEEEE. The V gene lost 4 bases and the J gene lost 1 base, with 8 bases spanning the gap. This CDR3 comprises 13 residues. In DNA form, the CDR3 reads TGTGCCAGCAGCATACAGAGGAACACTGAAGCTTTCTTT. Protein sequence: CASSIQRNTEAFF.

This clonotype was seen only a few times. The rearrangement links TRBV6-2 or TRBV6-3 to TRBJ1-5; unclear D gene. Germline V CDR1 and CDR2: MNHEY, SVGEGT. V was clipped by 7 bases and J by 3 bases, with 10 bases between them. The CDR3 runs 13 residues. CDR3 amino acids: CASTTVPNQPQHF. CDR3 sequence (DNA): TGTGCCAGCACTACAGTTCCCAATCAGCCCCAGCATTTT.

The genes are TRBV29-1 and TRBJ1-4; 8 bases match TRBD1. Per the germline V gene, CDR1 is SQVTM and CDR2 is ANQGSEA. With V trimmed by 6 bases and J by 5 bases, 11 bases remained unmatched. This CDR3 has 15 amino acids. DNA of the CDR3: TGCAGCGTCCGGAATGGACAGGGAAGCAATGAAAAACTGTTTTTT. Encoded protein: CSVRNGQGSNEKLFF.

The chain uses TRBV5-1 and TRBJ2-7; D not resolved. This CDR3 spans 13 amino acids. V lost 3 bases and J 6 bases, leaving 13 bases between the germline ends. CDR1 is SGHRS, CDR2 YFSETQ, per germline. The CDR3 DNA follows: TGCGCCAGCAGCTCCTACCCGGCCCCCGAGCAGTACTTC. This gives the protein CASSSYPAPEQYF.

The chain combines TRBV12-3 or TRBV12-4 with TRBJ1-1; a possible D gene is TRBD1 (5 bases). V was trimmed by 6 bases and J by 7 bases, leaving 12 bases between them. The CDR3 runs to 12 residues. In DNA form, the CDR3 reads TGTGCCAGCAGCGCCCTGAGGGGTGAAGCTTTCTTT. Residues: CASSALRGEAFF.

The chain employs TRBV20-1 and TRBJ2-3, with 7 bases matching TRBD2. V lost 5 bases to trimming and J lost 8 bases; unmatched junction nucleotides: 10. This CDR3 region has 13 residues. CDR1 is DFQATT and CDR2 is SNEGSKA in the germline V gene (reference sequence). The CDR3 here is CSAATSDSGTQYF. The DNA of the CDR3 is TGCAGTGCTGCTACTAGCGATAGTGGTACGCAGTATTTT.

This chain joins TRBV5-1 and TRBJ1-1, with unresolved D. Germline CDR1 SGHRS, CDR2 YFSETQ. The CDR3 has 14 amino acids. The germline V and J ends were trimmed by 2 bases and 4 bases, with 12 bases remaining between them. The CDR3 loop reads CASSFSAWGTEAFF. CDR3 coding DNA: TGCGCCAGCAGCTTTTCCGCTTGGGGCACTGAAGCTTTCTTT.

This CDR3 is CASRSQPGVDTGELFF. CDR3 coding DNA: TGTGCCAGCAGGTCGCAGCCAGGGGTTGACACCGGGGAGCTGTTTTTT. The chain joins TRBV27 to TRBJ2-2, with D possibly matching TRBD1 (6 bases). Trimming cost V 6 bases and J 3 bases, with 17 bases left between them. The CDR3 consists of 16 residues. Per the germline V gene, CDR1 is MNHEY and CDR2 is SMNVEV (reference sequence).

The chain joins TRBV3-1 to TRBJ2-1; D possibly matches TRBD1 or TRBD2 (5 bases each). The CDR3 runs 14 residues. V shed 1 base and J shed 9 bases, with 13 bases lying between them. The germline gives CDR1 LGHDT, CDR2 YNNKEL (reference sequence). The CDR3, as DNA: TGTGCCAGCAGCCAAGCAACGAGGGGCGGTGAGCAGTTCTTC. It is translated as CASSQATRGGEQFF.

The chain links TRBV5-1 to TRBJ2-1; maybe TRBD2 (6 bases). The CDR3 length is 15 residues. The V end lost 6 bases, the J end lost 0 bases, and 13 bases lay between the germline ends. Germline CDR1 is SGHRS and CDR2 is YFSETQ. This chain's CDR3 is CASTRTEGSYNEQFF. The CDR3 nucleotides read TGCGCCAGCACTCGTACGGAGGGCTCCTACAATGAGCAGTTCTTC.

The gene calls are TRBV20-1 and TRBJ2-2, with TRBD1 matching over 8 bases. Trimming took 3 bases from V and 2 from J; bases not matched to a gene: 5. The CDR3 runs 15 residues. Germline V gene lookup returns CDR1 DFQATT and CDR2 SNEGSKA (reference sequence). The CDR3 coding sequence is TGCAGTGCTAGGACAGGGGACTTTAACACCGGGGAGCTGTTTTTT. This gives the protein CSARTGDFNTGELFF.

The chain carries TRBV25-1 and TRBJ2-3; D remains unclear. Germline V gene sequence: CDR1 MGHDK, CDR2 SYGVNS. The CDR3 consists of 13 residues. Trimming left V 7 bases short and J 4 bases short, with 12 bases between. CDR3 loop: CASIPPSADTQYF. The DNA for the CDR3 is TGTGCCAGCATACCCCCGTCGGCAGATACGCAGTATTTT.

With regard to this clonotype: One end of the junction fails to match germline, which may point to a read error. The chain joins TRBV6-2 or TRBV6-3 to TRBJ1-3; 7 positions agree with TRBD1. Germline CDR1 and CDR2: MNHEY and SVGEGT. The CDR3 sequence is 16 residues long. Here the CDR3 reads CASSSQLGQDRNTLYF. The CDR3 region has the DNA TGTGCCAGCAGCTCACAACTCGGACAGGATCGAAACACCCTATATTTT.

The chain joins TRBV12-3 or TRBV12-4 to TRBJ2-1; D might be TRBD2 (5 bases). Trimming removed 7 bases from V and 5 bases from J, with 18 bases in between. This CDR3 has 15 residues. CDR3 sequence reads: CASTLGIRINNEQFF. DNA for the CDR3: TGTGCCAGCACCCTCGGGATTAGGATTAACAATGAGCAGTTCTTC.

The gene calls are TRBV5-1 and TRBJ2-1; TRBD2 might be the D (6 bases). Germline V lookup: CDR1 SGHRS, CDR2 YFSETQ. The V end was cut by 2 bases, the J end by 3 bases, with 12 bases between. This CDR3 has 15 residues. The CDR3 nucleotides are TGCGCCAGCAGCTTCCTTAGCGGAGGCTACAATGAGCAGTTCTTC. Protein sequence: CASSFLSGGYNEQFF.

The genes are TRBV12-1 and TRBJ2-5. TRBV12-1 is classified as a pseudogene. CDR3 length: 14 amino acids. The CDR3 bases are TGTGCCAGCAGCTTATTCGAGCTTTCGGAGACCCAGTACTTC. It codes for CASSLFELSETQYF.

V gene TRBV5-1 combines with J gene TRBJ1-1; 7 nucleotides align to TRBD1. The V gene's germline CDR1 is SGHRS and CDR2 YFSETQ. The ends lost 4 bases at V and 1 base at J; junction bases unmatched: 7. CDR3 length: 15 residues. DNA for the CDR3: TGCGCCAGCAGCCTCCAGGGACAGCCGAACACTGAAGCTTTCTTT. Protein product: CASSLQGQPNTEAFF.

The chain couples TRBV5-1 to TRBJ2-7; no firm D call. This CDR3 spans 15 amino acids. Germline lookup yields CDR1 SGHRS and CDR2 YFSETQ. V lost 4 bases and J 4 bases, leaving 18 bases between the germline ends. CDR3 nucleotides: TGCGCCAGCAGCCCGTGGGCACGGGCAGCGTACGAGCAGTACTTC. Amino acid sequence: CASSPWARAAYEQYF.

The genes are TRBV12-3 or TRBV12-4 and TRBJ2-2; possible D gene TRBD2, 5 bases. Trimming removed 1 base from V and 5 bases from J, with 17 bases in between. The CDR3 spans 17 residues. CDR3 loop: CASSLGGRIPGTGELFF. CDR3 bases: TGTGCCAGCAGTTTAGGTGGGAGAATACCCGGGACCGGGGAGCTGTTTTTT.

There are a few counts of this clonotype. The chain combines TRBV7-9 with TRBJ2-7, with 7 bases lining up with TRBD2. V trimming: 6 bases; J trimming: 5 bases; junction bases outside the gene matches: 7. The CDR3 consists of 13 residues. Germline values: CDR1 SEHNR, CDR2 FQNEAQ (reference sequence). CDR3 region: CASRGSGGNEQYF. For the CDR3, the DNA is TGTGCCAGCAGGGGTTCGGGGGGTAACGAGCAGTACTTC.

The CDR3 sequence is CAIRRASGSVNEQFF. In nucleotides, the CDR3 is TGTGCCATAAGGAGGGCTAGCGGGAGTGTCAATGAGCAGTTCTTC. The V call is TRBV6-1, the J call TRBJ2-1, with 10 nucleotides matching TRBD2. J was trimmed by 6 bases and V by 10 bases; bases with no gene match: 12. The germline V gene has CDR1 MNHNS and CDR2 SASEGT. The CDR3 runs to 15 residues.

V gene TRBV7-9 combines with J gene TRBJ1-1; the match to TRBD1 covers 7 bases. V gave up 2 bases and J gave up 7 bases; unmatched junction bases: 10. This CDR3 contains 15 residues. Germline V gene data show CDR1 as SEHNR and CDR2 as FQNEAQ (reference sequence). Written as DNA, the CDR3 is TGTGCCAGCAGCTTATCCGGGACAGAAGGCGGTGAAGCTTTCTTT. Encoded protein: CASSLSGTEGGEAFF.

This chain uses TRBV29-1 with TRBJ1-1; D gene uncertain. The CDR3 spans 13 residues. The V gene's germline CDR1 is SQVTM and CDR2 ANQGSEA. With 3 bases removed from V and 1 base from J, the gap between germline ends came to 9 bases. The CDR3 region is CSVESGPNTEAFF. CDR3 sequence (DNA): TGCAGCGTTGAGTCAGGCCCGAACACTGAAGCTTTCTTT. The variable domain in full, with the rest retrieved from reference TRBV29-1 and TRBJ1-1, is SAVISQKPSRDICQRGTSLTIQCQVDSQVTMMFWYRQQPGQSLTLIATANQGSEATYESGFVIDKFPISRPNLTFSTLTVSNMSPEDSSIYLCSVESGPNTEAFFGQGTRLTVV.

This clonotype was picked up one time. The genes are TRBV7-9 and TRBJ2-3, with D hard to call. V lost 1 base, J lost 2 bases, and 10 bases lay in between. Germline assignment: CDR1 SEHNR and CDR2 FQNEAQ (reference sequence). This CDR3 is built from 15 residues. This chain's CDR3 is CASSLGEFITDTQYF. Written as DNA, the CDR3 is TGTGCCAGCAGCTTAGGAGAATTTATCACAGATACGCAGTATTTT.